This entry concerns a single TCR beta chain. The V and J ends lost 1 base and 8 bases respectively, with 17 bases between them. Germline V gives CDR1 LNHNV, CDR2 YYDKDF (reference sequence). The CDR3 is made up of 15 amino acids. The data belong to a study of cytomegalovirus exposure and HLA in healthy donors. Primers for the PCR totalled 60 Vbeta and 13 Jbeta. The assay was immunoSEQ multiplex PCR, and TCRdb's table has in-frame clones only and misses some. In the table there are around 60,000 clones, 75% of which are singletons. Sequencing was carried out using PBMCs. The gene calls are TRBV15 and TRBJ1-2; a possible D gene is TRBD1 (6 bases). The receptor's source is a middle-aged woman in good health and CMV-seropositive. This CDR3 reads CATSRVGGGMRGYTF. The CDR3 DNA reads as TGTGCCACCAGCAGAGTGGGAGGGGGGATGCGCGGCTACACCTTC.